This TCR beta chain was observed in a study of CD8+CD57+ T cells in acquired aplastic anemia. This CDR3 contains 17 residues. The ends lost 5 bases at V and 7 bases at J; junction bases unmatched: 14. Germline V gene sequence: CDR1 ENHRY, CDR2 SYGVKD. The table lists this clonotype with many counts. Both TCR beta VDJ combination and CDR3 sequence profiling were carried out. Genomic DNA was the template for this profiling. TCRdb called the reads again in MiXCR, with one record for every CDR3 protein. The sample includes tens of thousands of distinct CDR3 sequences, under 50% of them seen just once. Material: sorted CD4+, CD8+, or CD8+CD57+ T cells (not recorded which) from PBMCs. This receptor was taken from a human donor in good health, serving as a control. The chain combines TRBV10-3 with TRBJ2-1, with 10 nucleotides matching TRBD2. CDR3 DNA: TGTGCCATCAGTTGGACTAGCGGCCTCCAACAGCGGAATGAGCAGTTCTTC. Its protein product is CAISWTSGLQQRNEQFF.